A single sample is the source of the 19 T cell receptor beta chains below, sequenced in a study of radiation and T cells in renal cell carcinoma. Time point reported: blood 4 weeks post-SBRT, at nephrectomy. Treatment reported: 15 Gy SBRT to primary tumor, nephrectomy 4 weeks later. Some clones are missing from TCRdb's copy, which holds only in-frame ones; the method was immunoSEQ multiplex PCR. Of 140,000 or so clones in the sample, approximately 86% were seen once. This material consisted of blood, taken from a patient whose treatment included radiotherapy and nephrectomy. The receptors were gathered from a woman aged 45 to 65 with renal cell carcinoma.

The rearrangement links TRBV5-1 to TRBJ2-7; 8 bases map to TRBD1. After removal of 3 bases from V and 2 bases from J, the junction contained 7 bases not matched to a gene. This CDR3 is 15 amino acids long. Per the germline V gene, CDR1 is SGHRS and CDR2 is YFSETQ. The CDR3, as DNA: TGCGCCAGCAGCTCGGGACAGGCCTTAGCCTACGAGCAGTACTTC. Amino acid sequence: CASSSGQALAYEQYF.

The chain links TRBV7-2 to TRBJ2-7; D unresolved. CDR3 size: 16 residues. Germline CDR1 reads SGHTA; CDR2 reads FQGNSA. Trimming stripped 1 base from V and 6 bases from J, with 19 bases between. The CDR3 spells CASSLGSGESSGEQYF. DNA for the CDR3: TGTGCCAGCAGCTTAGGGTCAGGAGAATCGTCTGGCGAGCAGTACTTC.

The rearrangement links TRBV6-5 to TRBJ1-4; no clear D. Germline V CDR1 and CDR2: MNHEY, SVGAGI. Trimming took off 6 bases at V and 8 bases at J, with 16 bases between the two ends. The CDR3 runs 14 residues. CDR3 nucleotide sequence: TGTGCCAGCAGCCGACCGGGCCCATGGGAAAAACTGTTTTTT. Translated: CASSRPGPWEKLFF.

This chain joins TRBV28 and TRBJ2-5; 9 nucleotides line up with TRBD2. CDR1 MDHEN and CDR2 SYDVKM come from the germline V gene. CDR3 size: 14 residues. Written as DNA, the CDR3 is TGTGCGACAGCGGGGGGCTTAGAAGAAGAGACCCAGTACTTC. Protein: CATAGGLEEETQYF.

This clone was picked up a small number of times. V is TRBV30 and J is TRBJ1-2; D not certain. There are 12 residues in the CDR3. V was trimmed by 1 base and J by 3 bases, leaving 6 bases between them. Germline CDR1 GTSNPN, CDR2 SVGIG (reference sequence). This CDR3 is CAWSDTYYGYTF. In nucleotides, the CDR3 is TGTGCCTGGAGTGACACTTACTATGGCTACACCTTC.

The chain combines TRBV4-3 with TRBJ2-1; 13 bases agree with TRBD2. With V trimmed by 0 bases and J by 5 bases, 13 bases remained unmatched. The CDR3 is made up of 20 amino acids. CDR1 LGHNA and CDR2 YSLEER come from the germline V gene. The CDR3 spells CASSQDWRGTSGTFDNEQFF. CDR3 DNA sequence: TGCGCCAGCAGCCAAGATTGGAGGGGGACTAGCGGGACTTTTGACAATGAGCAGTTCTTC.

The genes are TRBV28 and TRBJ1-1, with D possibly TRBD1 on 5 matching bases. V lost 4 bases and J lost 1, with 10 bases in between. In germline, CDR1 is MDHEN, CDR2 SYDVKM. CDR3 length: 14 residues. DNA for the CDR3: TGTGCCAGCAGTTCTCGACAGCCGAACACTGAAGCTTTCTTT. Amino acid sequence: CASSSRQPNTEAFF.

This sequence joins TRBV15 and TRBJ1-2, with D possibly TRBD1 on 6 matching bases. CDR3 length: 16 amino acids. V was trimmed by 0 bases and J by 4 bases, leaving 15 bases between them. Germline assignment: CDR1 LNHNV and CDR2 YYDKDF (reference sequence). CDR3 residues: CATSRDRGQTFYGYTF. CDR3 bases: TGTGCCACCAGCAGAGACCGCGGACAGACCTTCTATGGCTACACCTTC. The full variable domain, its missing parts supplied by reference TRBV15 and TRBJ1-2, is DAMVIQNPRYQVTQFGKPVTLSCSQTLNHNVMYWYQQKSSQAPKLLFHYYDKDFNNEADTPDNFQSRRPNTSFCFLDIRSPGLGDTAMYLCATSRDRGQTFYGYTFGSGTRLTVV.

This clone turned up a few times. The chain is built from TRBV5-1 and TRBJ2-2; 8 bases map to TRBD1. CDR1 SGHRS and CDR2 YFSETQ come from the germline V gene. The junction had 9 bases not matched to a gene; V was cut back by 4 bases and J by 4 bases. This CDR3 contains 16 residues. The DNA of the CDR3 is TGCGCCAGCAGCCGTACAGGGGGTACGGCCACCGGGGAGCTGTTTTTT. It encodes CASSRTGGTATGELFF.

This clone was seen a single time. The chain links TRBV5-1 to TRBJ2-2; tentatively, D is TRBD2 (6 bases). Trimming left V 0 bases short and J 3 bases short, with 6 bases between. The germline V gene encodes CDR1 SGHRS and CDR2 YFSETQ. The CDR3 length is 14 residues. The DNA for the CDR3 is TGCGCCAGCAGCTTGGGACTAGACACCGGGGAGCTGTTTTTT. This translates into CASSLGLDTGELFF. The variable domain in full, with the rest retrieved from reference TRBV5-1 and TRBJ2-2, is KAGVTQTPRYLIKTRGQQVTLSCSPISGHRSVSWYQQTPGQGLQFLFEYFSETQRNKGNFPGRFSGRQFSNSRSEMNVSTLELGDSALYLCASSLGLDTGELFFGEGSRLTVL.

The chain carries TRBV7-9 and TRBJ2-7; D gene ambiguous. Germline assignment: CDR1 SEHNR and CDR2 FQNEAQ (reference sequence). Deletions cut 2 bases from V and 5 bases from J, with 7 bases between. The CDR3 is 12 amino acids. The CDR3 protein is CASSLWTDEQYF. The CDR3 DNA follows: TGTGCCAGCAGCTTATGGACGGACGAGCAGTACTTC.

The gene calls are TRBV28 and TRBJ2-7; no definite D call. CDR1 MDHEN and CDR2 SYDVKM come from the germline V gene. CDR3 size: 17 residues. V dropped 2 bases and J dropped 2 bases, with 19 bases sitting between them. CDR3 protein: CASSLENPALLPYEQYF. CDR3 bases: TGTGCCAGCAGTTTAGAAAATCCAGCCTTACTACCCTACGAGCAGTACTTC. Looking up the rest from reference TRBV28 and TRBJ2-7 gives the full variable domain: DVKVTQSSRYLVKRTGEKVFLECVQDMDHENMFWYRQDPGLGLRLIYFSYDVKMKEKGDIPEGYSVSREKKERFSLILESASTNQTSMYLCASSLENPALLPYEQYFGPGTRLTVT.

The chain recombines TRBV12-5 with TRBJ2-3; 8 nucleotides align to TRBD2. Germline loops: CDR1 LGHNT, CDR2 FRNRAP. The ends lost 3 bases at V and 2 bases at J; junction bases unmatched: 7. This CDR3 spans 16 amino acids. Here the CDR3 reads CASGFGGGGPTDTQYF. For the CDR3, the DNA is TGTGCTAGTGGTTTTGGAGGCGGGGGGCCCACAGATACGCAGTATTTT.

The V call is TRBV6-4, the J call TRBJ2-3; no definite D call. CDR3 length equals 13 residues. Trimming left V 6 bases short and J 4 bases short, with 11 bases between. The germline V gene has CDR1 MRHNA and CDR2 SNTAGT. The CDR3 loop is CASSASGADTQYF. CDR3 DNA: TGTGCCAGCAGCGCCTCAGGCGCAGATACGCAGTATTTT.

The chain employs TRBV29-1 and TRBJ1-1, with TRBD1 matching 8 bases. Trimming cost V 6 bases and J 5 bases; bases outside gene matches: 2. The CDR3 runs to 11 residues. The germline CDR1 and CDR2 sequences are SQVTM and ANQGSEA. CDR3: CSVTGGTEAFF. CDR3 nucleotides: TGCAGCGTAACAGGGGGTACTGAAGCTTTCTTT. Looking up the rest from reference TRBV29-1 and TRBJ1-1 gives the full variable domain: SAVISQKPSRDICQRGTSLTIQCQVDSQVTMMFWYRQQPGQSLTLIATANQGSEATYESGFVIDKFPISRPNLTFSTLTVSNMSPEDSSIYLCSVTGGTEAFFGQGTRLTVV.

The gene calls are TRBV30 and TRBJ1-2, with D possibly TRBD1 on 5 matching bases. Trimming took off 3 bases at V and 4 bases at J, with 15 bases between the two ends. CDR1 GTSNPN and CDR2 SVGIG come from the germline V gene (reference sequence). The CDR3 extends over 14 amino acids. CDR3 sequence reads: CAWSPGTFTYGYTF. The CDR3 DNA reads TGTGCCTGGAGCCCCGGGACTTTTACCTATGGCTACACCTTC. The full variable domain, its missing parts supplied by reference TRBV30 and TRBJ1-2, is SQTIHQWPATLVQPVGSPLSLECTVEGTSNPNLYWYRQAAGRGLQLLFYSVGIGQISSEVPQNLSASRPQDRQFILSSKKLLLSDSGFYLCAWSPGTFTYGYTFGSGTRLTVV.

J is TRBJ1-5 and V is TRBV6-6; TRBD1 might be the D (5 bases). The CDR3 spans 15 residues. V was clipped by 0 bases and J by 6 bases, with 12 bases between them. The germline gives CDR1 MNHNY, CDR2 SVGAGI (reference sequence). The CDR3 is CASSYSAQGGQPQHF. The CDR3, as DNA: TGTGCCAGCAGTTACTCGGCTCAGGGTGGTCAGCCCCAGCATTTT.

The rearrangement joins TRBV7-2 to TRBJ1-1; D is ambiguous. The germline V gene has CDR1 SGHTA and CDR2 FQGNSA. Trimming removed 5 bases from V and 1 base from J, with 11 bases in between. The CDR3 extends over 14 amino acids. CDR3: CASSTYTENTEAFF. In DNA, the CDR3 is TGTGCCAGCAGCACATACACGGAGAACACTGAAGCTTTCTTT.

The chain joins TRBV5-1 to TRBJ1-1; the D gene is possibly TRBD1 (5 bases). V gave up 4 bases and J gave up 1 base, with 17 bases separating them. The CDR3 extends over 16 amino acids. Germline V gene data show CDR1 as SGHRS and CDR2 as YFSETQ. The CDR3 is CASSHLDGGGNTEAFF. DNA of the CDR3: TGCGCCAGCAGCCACCTGGACGGGGGAGGGAACACTGAAGCTTTCTTT.